These 26 T cell receptor beta chains were sequenced from one sample in a study of blood T cell repertoires in COVID-19. Sequencing was performed with immunoSEQ multiplex PCR; in TCRdb, only in-frame clones are kept and a portion is missing. The sample holds approximately 130,000 clones, around 86% seen once. The sequenced material came from peripheral blood. The receptors were gathered from a woman in her 50s who had recovered from COVID-19.

This clone was counted between two and nine times. The chain joins TRBV6-4 to TRBJ2-1; D unresolved. Trimming pared 2 bases from V and 13 bases from J, leaving 12 bases between. This CDR3 spans 12 amino acids. CDR1 MRHNA and CDR2 SNTAGT come from the germline V gene. In DNA, the CDR3 is TGTGCCAGCAGTGACGTCGGGTTAATCCAGTTCTTC. Its translation: CASSDVGLIQFF.

The chain links TRBV5-1 to TRBJ1-1; perhaps TRBD1 as D (6 bases). Germline V lookup: CDR1 SGHRS, CDR2 YFSETQ. Trimming removed 2 bases at V and 0 bases at J, with 17 bases between. The CDR3 extends over 17 amino acids. CDR3 sequence reads: CASSLVAGAGVNTEAFF. The DNA for the CDR3 is TGCGCCAGCAGCTTAGTTGCGGGGGCCGGCGTGAACACTGAAGCTTTCTTT.

This clone was seen more than once but under ten times. The V and J genes are TRBV2 and TRBJ1-2, with 11 positions matching TRBD1. Germline V gives CDR1 SNHLY, CDR2 FYNNEI. V dropped 7 bases and J dropped 7; count of bases not matched to a gene: 5. The CDR3 is 13 residues long. CDR3 in amino acids: CASKGQGVGGYTF. The CDR3 DNA reads as TGTGCCAGCAAGGGACAGGGGGTTGGTGGCTACACCTTC. Together with reference TRBV2 and TRBJ1-2, the CDR3 gives the full variable domain: EPEVTQTPSHQVTQMGQEVILRCVPISNHLYFYWYRQILGQKVEFLVSFYNNEISEKSEIFDDQFSVERPDGSNFTLKIRSTKLEDSAMYFCASKGQGVGGYTFGSGTRLTVV.

The chain joins TRBV10-3 to TRBJ2-3; D not certain. Germline CDR1 and CDR2: ENHRY and SYGVKD. The CDR3 loop spans 11 amino acids. V was clipped by 6 bases and J by 3 bases, with 4 bases between them. CDR3 residues: CAISGTDTQYF. For the CDR3, the DNA is TGTGCCATCAGCGGTACAGATACGCAGTATTTT.

The chain is built from TRBV5-1 and TRBJ2-5, with a possible D match to TRBD2 (5 bases). The V end lost 1 base, the J end lost 6 bases, and 13 bases lay between the germline ends. Germline CDR1 SGHRS, CDR2 YFSETQ. CDR3 size: 14 residues. The CDR3 DNA is TGCGCCAGCAGCTTGTCGAGGGATGGAAAGACCCAGTACTTC. Translating gives CASSLSRDGKTQYF.

The chain carries TRBV9 and TRBJ2-7; 11 positions match TRBD1. Germline V lookup: CDR1 SGDLS, CDR2 YYNGEE. The CDR3 is made up of 15 amino acids. Unmatched junction bases numbered 7, after V lost 4 bases and J lost 4 bases. The CDR3 region has the DNA TGTGCCAGCAGCTCTGGGACAGGGGGGTTGTACGAGCAGTACTTC. The encoded protein is CASSSGTGGLYEQYF. Full variable domain (missing parts from reference TRBV9 and TRBJ2-7): DSGVTQTPKHLITATGQRVTLRCSPRSGDLSVYWYQQSLDQGLQFLIQYYNGEERAKGNILERFSAQQFPDLHSELNLSSLELGDSALYFCASSSGTGGLYEQYFGPGTRLTVT.

The genes are TRBV2 and TRBJ1-1, with D perhaps TRBD1 (5 bases). CDR3 length: 13 amino acids. Trimming removed 4 bases from V and 5 bases from J, with 11 bases in between. Germline assignment: CDR1 SNHLY and CDR2 FYNNEI. The DNA of the CDR3 is TGTGCCAGCAGTGGAGAGGGGAGGACTGAAGCTTTCTTT. This sequence encodes CASSGEGRTEAFF.

About this clone itself: At one end, the junction sequence differs from germline, possibly due to a read error. The chain carries TRBV20-1 and TRBJ1-1, with 11 bases lining up with TRBD1. The CDR3 length is 15 residues. In germline, CDR1 is DFQATT, CDR2 SNEGSKA (reference sequence). In DNA form, the CDR3 reads TGCAGTGCTAGTGGACAGGGGGCGTTGAAGACTGAAGCTTTCTTT. Its protein product is CSASGQGALKTEAFF.

The chain joins TRBV15 to TRBJ2-7; a possible D gene is TRBD2 (6 bases). The V gene's germline CDR1 is LNHNV and CDR2 YYDKDF (reference sequence). Trimming pared 8 bases from V and 1 base from J, leaving 15 bases between. The CDR3 is 14 amino acids. The CDR3 region has the DNA TGTGCCACCGGCCGTTGGGGGGTTTCCTACGAGCAGTACTTC. It specifies CATGRWGVSYEQYF. Combining the CDR3 with reference TRBV15 and TRBJ2-7 gives the whole variable domain DAMVIQNPRYQVTQFGKPVTLSCSQTLNHNVMYWYQQKSSQAPKLLFHYYDKDFNNEADTPDNFQSRRPNTSFCFLDIRSPGLGDTAMYLCATGRWGVSYEQYFGPGTRLTVT.

The CDR3 sequence is CATSDTNYDGKNIQYF. The CDR3 nucleotides read TGTGCCACCAGTGACACCAACTATGACGGGAAAAACATTCAGTACTTC. The chain couples TRBV24-1 to TRBJ2-4; D is ambiguous. This CDR3 region has 16 residues. Germline lookup yields CDR1 KGHDR and CDR2 SFDVKD. Trimming left V 4 bases short and J 4 bases short, with 16 bases between.

The chain recombines TRBV14 with TRBJ2-7; the match to TRBD2 covers 7 bases. V shed 4 bases and J 5 bases; nucleotides not matched to a gene: 11. The CDR3 contains 15 residues. Germline V gene sequence: CDR1 SGHDN, CDR2 FVKESK. The CDR3 spells CASSPPGRVAHEQYF. CDR3 DNA sequence: TGTGCCAGCAGCCCCCCGGGGAGGGTAGCCCACGAGCAGTACTTC.

The chain has TRBV6-1 and TRBJ1-6; the match to TRBD1 covers 10 bases. The CDR3 totals 17 residues. After removal of 4 bases from V and 6 bases from J, the junction contained 9 bases not matched to a gene. The germline V gene encodes CDR1 MNHNS and CDR2 SASEGT. CDR3 loop: CASSVNRDRGPNSPLHF. The CDR3 DNA sequence: TGTGCCAGCAGTGTAAACCGGGACAGGGGCCCTAATTCACCCCTCCACTTT.

The sample holds a few counts of this clone. This chain joins TRBV7-6 and TRBJ2-7, with D perhaps matching TRBD2 (7 bases). The CDR3 extends over 15 amino acids. V was shortened by 5 bases and J by 6 bases, with 20 bases between the two germline ends. CDR1 and CDR2 from the germline V gene are SGHVS and FNYEAQ. The DNA of the CDR3 is TGTGCCAGCAGCCTAACAGGGCTAGCGGCGGGCGAGCAGTACTTC. This encodes CASSLTGLAAGEQYF.

The genes are TRBV24-1 and TRBJ1-3; TRBD1 matches at 8 bases. V shed 4 bases and J 3 bases; nucleotides not matched to a gene: 1. Germline CDR1 reads KGHDR; CDR2 reads SFDVKD. The CDR3 has 14 residues. CDR3 nucleotides: TGTGCCACCAGTGACGACAGGGGTGGAAACACCATATATTTT. Translating gives CATSDDRGGNTIYF.

V gene TRBV4-3 combines with J gene TRBJ2-3, with 9 bases that match TRBD2. The CDR3 spans 15 residues. V was clipped by 4 bases and J by 2 bases; unmatched bases: 4. The germline V gene has CDR1 LGHNA and CDR2 YSLEER. The CDR3 region is CASSLGTSFTDTQYF. The CDR3 DNA follows: TGCGCCAGCAGCCTTGGGACTAGCTTCACAGATACGCAGTATTTT.

This chain connects TRBV6-5 to TRBJ1-5, with D tentatively TRBD1 (5 bases). Deletions cut 3 bases from V and 5 bases from J, with 8 bases between. Germline lookup yields CDR1 MNHEY and CDR2 SVGAGI. The CDR3 is 13 amino acids. As DNA, the CDR3 is TGTGCCAGCAGTTATTCACAGGATCAGCCCCAGCATTTT. Translated: CASSYSQDQPQHF.

The chain has TRBV15 and TRBJ2-5; D is possibly TRBD1 (8 bases). This CDR3 contains 16 residues. The V and J ends lost 1 base and 5 bases respectively, with 17 bases between them. CDR1 is LNHNV, CDR2 YYDKDF, per germline (reference sequence). The CDR3 nucleotides are TGTGCCACCAGCAGAGCCCTTGGACAGGGAGGGGAGACCCAGTACTTC. The encoded protein is CATSRALGQGGETQYF.

The genes are TRBV9 and TRBJ2-2; 12 bases line up with TRBD2. J was trimmed by 1 base and V by 6 bases; bases with no gene match: 4. Germline lookup yields CDR1 SGDLS and CDR2 YYNGEE. This CDR3 comprises 16 residues. CDR3 coding DNA: TGTGCCAGCACCACGGGACTAGCGGGGAACACCGGGGAGCTGTTTTTT. It specifies CASTTGLAGNTGELFF.

The chain uses TRBV4-3 and TRBJ2-5; 7 nucleotides agree with TRBD1. There are 14 residues in the CDR3. Per germline, CDR1 LGHNA and CDR2 YSLEER. The J segment lost 4 bases and the V segment lost 0 bases, leaving 2 bases of the junction unmatched. CDR3 amino acids: CASSQDRQGETQYF. The CDR3 region has the DNA TGCGCCAGCAGCCAAGATCGACAGGGAGAGACCCAGTACTTC.

The rearrangement links TRBV13 to TRBJ2-3; D perhaps matches TRBD2 (5 bases). The CDR3 runs to 15 residues. CDR1 and CDR2 from the germline V gene are PRHDT and FYEKMQ (reference sequence). V lost 5 bases and J 2 bases, leaving 14 bases between the germline ends. CDR3 coding DNA: TGTGCCAGCAGCCCTGCTAGGGAGTACACAGATACGCAGTATTTT. Encoded protein: CASSPAREYTDTQYF.

In nucleotides, the CDR3 is TGTGCCAGCAGCTTAGTCAGGTTACCGGGACAGGCCTACGAGCAGTACTTC. Its translation: CASSLVRLPGQAYEQYF. The V gene is TRBV11-2, the J gene TRBJ2-7, with TRBD1 matching over 8 bases. Germline V gene data show CDR1 as SGHAT and CDR2 as FQNNGV. The V segment lost 1 base and the J segment 2 bases; nucleotides outside the gene matches: 10. The CDR3 extends over 17 amino acids.

V and J are TRBV6-5 and TRBJ2-7; a weak D match, TRBD1 (5 bases). The ends were cut back, 2 bases at V and 5 bases at J, with 10 bases in the middle. This CDR3 has 13 amino acids. Germline lookup yields CDR1 MNHEY and CDR2 SVGAGI. The CDR3 nucleotides are TGTGCCAGCAGTTACGTCGCAGGGAACGAGCAGTACTTC. Protein sequence: CASSYVAGNEQYF.

Only one count was recorded for this clone. The gene calls are TRBV5-4 and TRBJ2-3, with a possible D match to TRBD1 (5 bases). The length of the CDR3 is 15 residues. Trimming removed 3 bases from V and 0 bases from J, with 11 bases in between. Germline lookup yields CDR1 SGHNT and CDR2 YYREEE (reference sequence). The CDR3 DNA reads TGTGCCAGCAGCTACGAGGACACTAGCACAGATACGCAGTATTTT. As protein: CASSYEDTSTDTQYF.

The chain uses TRBV10-2 and TRBJ1-5, with D possibly TRBD1 on 6 matching bases. Deletions cut 6 bases from V and 3 bases from J, with 12 bases between. CDR1 and CDR2 from the germline V gene are WSHSY and SAAADI. The CDR3 has 14 amino acids. CDR3 amino acids: CASSRTALNQPQHF. In DNA, the CDR3 is TGCGCCAGCAGCCGGACAGCTCTCAATCAGCCCCAGCATTTT.

The CDR3 DNA follows: TGTGCTAGTGGTTTGCGGGTTGACAGGGAATCCTATGGCTACACCTTC. Its translation is CASGLRVDRESYGYTF. The chain uses TRBV12-5 and TRBJ1-2; 7 positions match TRBD1. CDR1 and CDR2 from the germline V gene are LGHNT and FRNRAP. This CDR3 region has 16 residues. V lost 2 bases and J lost 4; bases outside the gene matches: 10.

Remarks on this clone: Other nucleotide sequences in the sample specify the same CDR3. This rearrangement joins TRBV18 to TRBJ2-5, with D unresolved. The germline V gene has CDR1 KGHSH and CDR2 LQKENI. V lost 2 bases and J 3 bases, leaving 7 bases between the germline ends. This CDR3 is built from 13 residues. The CDR3 region has the DNA TGTGCCAGCTCACCAGGCAGAAAAGAGACCCAGTACTTC. It yields the protein CASSPGRKETQYF.